The T cell receptor (beta chain) under discussion was sequenced for a study of blood T cell repertoires in COVID-19. About the study: There were acute and convalescent COVID-19 samples, and they came from the United States, Italy and Spain. The analysed material was cDNA or gDNA that came from T cells, B-cell-depleted T cells, or PBMCs.

The CDR3 contains 16 residues. Trimming stripped 0 bases from V and 1 base from J, with 9 bases between. The germline V gene encodes CDR1 MRHNA and CDR2 SNTAGT. Original analysis: Amplified reference gene primers provided the basis for estimating nucleated cell counts. Profiled with immunoSEQ multiplex PCR; TCRdb holds only in-frame clones, not every one. Clone size and the V and J calls come from that table; the DNA yielded D and trimming. The sample records 150,000 or so clones, less than 85% being singletons. The gene calls are TRBV6-4 and TRBJ2-2; D possibly corresponds to TRBD1 (6 bases). The TCR comes from a woman of 80 years or more with acute or convalescent COVID-19. The sample consisted of peripheral blood. The CDR3 DNA reads as TGTGCCAGCAGTGACTCTGCACAGGGGAACACCGGGGAGCTGTTTTTT. Protein: CASSDSAQGNTGELFF.